The 2 T cell receptor beta chains listed next were all sequenced from one sample in a study of OX40 agonist ivuxolimab in advanced cancers. This table comes from immunoSEQ multiplex PCR, and its TCRdb copy is limited to in-frame clones, with some not included. Found here are fewer than 70,000 clones, 85% of them singletons; the top ten hold roughly 6.1%. The starting material was CD4+ or CD8+ T cells sorted from blood, obtained in a trial of the OX40 agonist ivuxolimab. These receptor sequences come from an adult with an advanced solid tumor such as melanoma, head and neck, liver or kidney cancer.

V and J are TRBV18 and TRBJ2-7; D is uncertain. V dropped 0 bases and J dropped 0 bases, with 9 bases sitting between them. CDR1 and CDR2 from the germline V gene are KGHSH and LQKENI. The CDR3 has 15 amino acids. The CDR3 DNA follows: TGTGCCAGCTCACCACCGGGTCTAAACTCCTACGAGCAGTACTTC. It specifies CASSPPGLNSYEQYF.

The chain has TRBV27 and TRBJ2-7; possible D gene TRBD1, 5 bases. Germline V gives CDR1 MNHEY, CDR2 SMNVEV (reference sequence). V was trimmed by 0 bases and J by 4 bases, leaving 13 bases between them. The CDR3 extends over 15 amino acids. DNA for the CDR3: TGTGCCAGCAGTTTATCGTTCAGGGATGGTTACGAGCAGTACTTC. This codes for CASSLSFRDGYEQYF.